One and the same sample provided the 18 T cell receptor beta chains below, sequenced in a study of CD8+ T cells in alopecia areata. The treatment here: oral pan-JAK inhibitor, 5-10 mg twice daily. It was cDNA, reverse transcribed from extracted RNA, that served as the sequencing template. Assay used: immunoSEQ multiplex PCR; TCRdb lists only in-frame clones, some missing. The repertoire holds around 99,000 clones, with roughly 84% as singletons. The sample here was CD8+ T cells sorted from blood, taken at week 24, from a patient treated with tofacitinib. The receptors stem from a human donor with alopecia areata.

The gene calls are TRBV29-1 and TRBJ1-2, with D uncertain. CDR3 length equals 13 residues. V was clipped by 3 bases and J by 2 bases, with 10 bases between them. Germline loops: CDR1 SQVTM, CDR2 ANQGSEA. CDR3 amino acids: CSVDNPRNYGYTF. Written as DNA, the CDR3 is TGCAGCGTTGATAACCCGAGAAACTATGGCTACACCTTC.

CDR3 amino acids: CAWSDQGTNYGYTF. The CDR3 DNA is TGTGCCTGGAGCGATCAGGGGACTAACTATGGCTACACCTTC. The V and J genes are TRBV30 and TRBJ1-2; a possible D gene is TRBD1 (6 bases). The CDR3 loop spans 14 amino acids. Looked up from germline, CDR1 is GTSNPN and CDR2 is SVGIG (reference sequence). The ends were cut back, 3 bases at V and 0 bases at J, with 11 bases in the middle.

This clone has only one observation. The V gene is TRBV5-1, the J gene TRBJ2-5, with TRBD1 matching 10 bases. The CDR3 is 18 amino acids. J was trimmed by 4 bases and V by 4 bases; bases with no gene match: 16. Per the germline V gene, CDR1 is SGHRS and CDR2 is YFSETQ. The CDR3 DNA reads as TGCGCCAGCAGCGACCCCCGGACAGGGGGTGTGGATTCAGAGACCCAGTACTTC. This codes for CASSDPRTGGVDSETQYF.

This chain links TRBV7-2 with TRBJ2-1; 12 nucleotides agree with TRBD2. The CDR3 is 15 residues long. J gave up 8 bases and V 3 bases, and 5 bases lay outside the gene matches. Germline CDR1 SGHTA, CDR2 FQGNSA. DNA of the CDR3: TGTGCCAGCAGCTTGCTAGCGGGGGGGCCTGATGAGCAGTTCTTC. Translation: CASSLLAGGPDEQFF.

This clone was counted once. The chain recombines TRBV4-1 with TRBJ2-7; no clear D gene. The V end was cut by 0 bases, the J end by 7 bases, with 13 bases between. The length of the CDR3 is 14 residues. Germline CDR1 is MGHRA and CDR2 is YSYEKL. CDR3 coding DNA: TGCGCCAGCAGCCAAGATCCGGACCAACTGGAGCAGTACTTC. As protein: CASSQDPDQLEQYF.

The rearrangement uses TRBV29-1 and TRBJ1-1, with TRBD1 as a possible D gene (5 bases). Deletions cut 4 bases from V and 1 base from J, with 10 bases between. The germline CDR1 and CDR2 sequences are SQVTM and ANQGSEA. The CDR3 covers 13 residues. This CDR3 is CSVVGRENTEAFF. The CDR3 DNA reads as TGCAGCGTTGTTGGCAGGGAGAACACTGAAGCTTTCTTT. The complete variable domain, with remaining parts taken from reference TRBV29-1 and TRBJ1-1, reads SAVISQKPSRDICQRGTSLTIQCQVDSQVTMMFWYRQQPGQSLTLIATANQGSEATYESGFVIDKFPISRPNLTFSTLTVSNMSPEDSSIYLCSVVGRENTEAFFGQGTRLTVV.

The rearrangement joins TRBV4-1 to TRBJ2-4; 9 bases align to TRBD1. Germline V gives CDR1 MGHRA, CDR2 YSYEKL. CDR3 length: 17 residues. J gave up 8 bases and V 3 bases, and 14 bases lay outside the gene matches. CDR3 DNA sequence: TGCGCCAGCAGCCATTCCCAACTCCGACAGGGGGTGGACATTCAGTACTTC. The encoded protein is CASSHSQLRQGVDIQYF.

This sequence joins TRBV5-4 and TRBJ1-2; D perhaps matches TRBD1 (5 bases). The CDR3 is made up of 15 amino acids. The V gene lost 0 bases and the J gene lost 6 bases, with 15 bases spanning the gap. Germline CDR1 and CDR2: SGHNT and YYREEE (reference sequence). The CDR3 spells CASSLVGGGGDGYTF. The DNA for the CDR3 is TGTGCCAGCAGCTTGGTTGGCGGGGGAGGAGATGGCTACACCTTC.

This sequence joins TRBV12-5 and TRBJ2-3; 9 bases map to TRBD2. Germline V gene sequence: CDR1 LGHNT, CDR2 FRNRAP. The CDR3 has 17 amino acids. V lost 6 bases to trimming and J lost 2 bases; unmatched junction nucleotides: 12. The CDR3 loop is CASGTHNSGGDTDTQYF. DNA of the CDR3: TGTGCTAGTGGCACCCATAATAGCGGGGGTGACACAGATACGCAGTATTTT.

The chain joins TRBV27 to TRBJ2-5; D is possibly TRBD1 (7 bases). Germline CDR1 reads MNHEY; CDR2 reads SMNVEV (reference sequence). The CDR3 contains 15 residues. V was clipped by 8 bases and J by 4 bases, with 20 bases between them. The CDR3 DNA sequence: TGTGCCAGCGCGGCCCAGGGGGGACGGGGAGAGACCCAGTACTTC. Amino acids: CASAAQGGRGETQYF.

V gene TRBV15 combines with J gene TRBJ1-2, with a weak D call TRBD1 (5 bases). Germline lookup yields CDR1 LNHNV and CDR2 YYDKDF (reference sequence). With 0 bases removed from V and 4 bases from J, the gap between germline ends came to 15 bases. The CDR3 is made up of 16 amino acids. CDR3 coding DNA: TGTGCCACCAGCAGAGAGGAAGGGACGGGATCCTATGGCTACACCTTC. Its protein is CATSREEGTGSYGYTF.

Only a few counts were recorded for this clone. DNA of the CDR3: TGTGCCAGCAGTCCCCCAACGGTAACGAATGAGCAGTTCTTC. Protein product: CASSPPTVTNEQFF. The chain is built from TRBV6-1 and TRBJ2-1, with no clear D. The CDR3 contains 14 residues. V was shortened by 5 bases and J by 7 bases, with 15 bases between the two germline ends. Germline V gene sequence: CDR1 MNHNS, CDR2 SASEGT.

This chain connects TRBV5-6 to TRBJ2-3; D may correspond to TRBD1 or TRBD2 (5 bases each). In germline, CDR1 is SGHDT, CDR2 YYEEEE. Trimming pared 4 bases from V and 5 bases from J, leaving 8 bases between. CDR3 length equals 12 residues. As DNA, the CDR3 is TGTGCCAGCAGCCCTGGGGGAGATACGCAGTATTTT. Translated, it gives CASSPGGDTQYF.

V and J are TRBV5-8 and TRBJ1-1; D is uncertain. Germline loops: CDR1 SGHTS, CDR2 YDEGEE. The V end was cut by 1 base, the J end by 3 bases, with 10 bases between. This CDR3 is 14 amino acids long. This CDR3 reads CASSLSAPYTEAFF. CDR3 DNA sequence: TGTGCCAGCAGCTTGTCCGCACCGTACACTGAAGCTTTCTTT.

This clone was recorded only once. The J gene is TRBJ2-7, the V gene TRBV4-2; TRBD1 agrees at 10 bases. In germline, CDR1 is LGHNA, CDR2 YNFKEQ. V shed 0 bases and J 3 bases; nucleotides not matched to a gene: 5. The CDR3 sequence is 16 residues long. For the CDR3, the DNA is TGTGCCAGCAGCCAAGAAGAGGGACAGGGGTTCTACGAGCAGTACTTC. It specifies CASSQEEGQGFYEQYF.

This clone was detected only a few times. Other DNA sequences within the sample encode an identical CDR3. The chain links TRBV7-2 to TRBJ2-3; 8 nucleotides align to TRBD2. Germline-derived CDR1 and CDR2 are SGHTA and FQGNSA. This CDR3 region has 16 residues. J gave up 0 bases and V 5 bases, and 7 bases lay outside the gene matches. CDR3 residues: CASSLLAGLSTDTQYF. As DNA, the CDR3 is TGTGCCAGCAGCCTCTTAGCGGGGCTTAGCACAGATACGCAGTATTTT.

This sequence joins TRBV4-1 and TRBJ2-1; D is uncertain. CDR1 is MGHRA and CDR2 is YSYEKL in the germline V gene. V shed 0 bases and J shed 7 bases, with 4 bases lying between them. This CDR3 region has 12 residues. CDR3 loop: CASSQDGNEQFF. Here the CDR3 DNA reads TGCGCCAGCAGCCAAGACGGAAATGAGCAGTTCTTC.

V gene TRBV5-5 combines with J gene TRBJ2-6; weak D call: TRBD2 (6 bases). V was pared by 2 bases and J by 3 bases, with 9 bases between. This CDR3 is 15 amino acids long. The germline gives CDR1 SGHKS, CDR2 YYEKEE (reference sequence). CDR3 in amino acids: CASSFNGGGANVLTF. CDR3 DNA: TGTGCCAGCAGCTTTAACGGGGGTGGGGCCAACGTCCTGACTTTC.